A single sample is the source of the 8 T cell receptor beta chains below, sequenced in a study of T cells in tumors after PD-1 blockade. Some clones are missing from TCRdb's copy, which holds only in-frame ones; the method was immunoSEQ multiplex PCR. Counted here are fewer than 50,000 clones, about 84% occurring once; the ten biggest clones make up more than 3.5%. The sequenced sample was PBMCs, obtained before anti-PD-1 treatment. The receptors were gathered from a human donor with basal cell carcinoma.

The chain joins TRBV3-1 (or the pseudogene TRBV3-2) to TRBJ2-1; D is unresolved. The CDR3 is 12 amino acids. The germline CDR1 and CDR2 sequences are LGHDT and YNNKEL (reference sequence). Trimming took 0 bases from V and 7 from J, leaving 4 bases between them. The CDR3 nucleotides are TGTGCCAGCAGCCAAGATCTGAATGAGCAGTTCTTC. Amino acid sequence: CASSQDLNEQFF.

V usage is TRBV7-9 and J usage is TRBJ2-1, with D maybe TRBD2 (6 bases). Deletions cut 1 base from V and 10 bases from J, with 20 bases between. Per germline, CDR1 SEHNR and CDR2 FQNEAQ (reference sequence). This CDR3 is built from 16 residues. The CDR3 DNA sequence: TGTGCCAGCAGCTTAGATTCGCCTAGCGCGCGAGACGAGCAGTTCTTC. Its protein product is CASSLDSPSARDEQFF. The full variable domain, in which reference TRBV7-9 and TRBJ2-1 provide the parts outside the CDR3, is DTGVSQNPRHKITKRGQNVTFRCDPISEHNRLYWYRQTLGQGPEFLTYFQNEAQLEKSRLLSDRFSAERPKGSFSTLEIQRTEQGDSAMYLCASSLDSPSARDEQFFGPGTRLTVL.

This chain links TRBV3-1 (or the pseudogene TRBV3-2) with TRBJ1-2; the D gene is possibly TRBD1 (6 bases). The CDR3 length is 15 residues. Germline V gene sequence: CDR1 LGHDT, CDR2 YNNKEL (reference sequence). V was cut by 1 base and J by 4 bases, with 13 bases left in between. The CDR3 spells CASSQGLTGFYGYTF. The CDR3 nucleotides read TGTGCCAGCAGCCAAGGCCTTACAGGGTTCTATGGCTACACCTTC.

The chain is built from TRBV7-2 and TRBJ2-1; 12 bases align to TRBD2. V shed 0 bases, J shed 6 bases, and the junction held 6 bases outside the gene matches. This CDR3 spans 17 amino acids. The germline CDR1 and CDR2 sequences are SGHTA and FQGNSA. Written as DNA, the CDR3 is TGTGCCAGCAGCTTAGCGGCTAGCGGGGGGGTGGGCAATGAGCAGTTCTTC. Its translation: CASSLAASGGVGNEQFF.

CDR3 sequence: CASTLVGTEQETQYF. In DNA, the CDR3 is TGTGCCAGCACCCTCGTTGGGACGGAACAAGAGACCCAGTACTTC. This sequence joins TRBV2 and TRBJ2-5; D assignment may be TRBD1 or TRBD2 (5 bases each). From germline, CDR1 is SNHLY and CDR2 FYNNEI. With 7 bases removed from V and 2 bases from J, the gap between germline ends came to 17 bases. CDR3 length equals 15 residues.

This CDR3 is CASSQTGANTEAFF. The DNA of the CDR3 is TGCGCCAGCAGTCAAACAGGGGCGAACACTGAAGCTTTCTTT. This chain links TRBV23-1 with TRBJ1-1, with 7 bases matching TRBD1. TRBV23-1 is filed as an ORF, its function uncertain. V shed 2 bases and J 1 base; nucleotides not matched to a gene: 1. The CDR3 consists of 14 residues.

This chain uses TRBV5-1 with TRBJ1-6, with 10 bases matching TRBD1. Trimming removed 4 bases from V and 9 bases from J; junction bases left unmatched: 13. This CDR3 has 17 amino acids. Germline V gives CDR1 SGHRS, CDR2 YFSETQ. This CDR3 reads CASSQETGGAWGSPLHF. In DNA, the CDR3 is TGCGCCAGCAGCCAAGAGACAGGGGGCGCTTGGGGTTCACCCCTCCACTTT.

This clone was picked up a small number of times. The J gene is TRBJ1-5, the V gene TRBV9; 8 nucleotides line up with TRBD1. Trimming took 4 bases from V and 2 from J; bases not matched to a gene: 8. CDR3 length: 16 amino acids. The germline CDR1 and CDR2 sequences are SGDLS and YYNGEE. The DNA for the CDR3 is TGTGCCAGCAGCCATACCGAGACAGGGGGCAATCAGCCCCAGCATTTT. Translated: CASSHTETGGNQPQHF.